This T cell receptor (beta chain) derives from a study of shared clonotypes between healthy human individuals. Regarding the study as a whole: Richness estimates generally favored naive over memory subsets.

A remark on this clone: Its antigen remains unidentified.

Deep-level settings were used for running the assay. Roughly 30,000 T cell genomes (approximately 210 ng DNA) went into each sorted-subset replicate. TCRdb's copy holds only in-frame clones and misses some; the assay was immunoSEQ multiplex PCR. The sample has millions of clones, 85% to 95% seen once. Trimming at V came to 5 bases and at J to 5 bases, leaving 5 bases not matched to a gene. Germline loops: CDR1 SGHVS, CDR2 FQNEAQ. This CDR3 spans 14 amino acids. The origin of this receptor is a young man in good health. Some clones in this sample may be carry-over from other donors' samples. Specimen: naive CD4+ T cells from PBMCs. Documented subset: CD45RA+ positively selected. This chain joins TRBV7-8 and TRBJ2-2; 7 bases match TRBD1. DNA for the CDR3: TGTGCCAGCAGCGTACAGACAGGGACCGGGGAGCTGTTTTTT. It yields the protein CASSVQTGTGELFF.